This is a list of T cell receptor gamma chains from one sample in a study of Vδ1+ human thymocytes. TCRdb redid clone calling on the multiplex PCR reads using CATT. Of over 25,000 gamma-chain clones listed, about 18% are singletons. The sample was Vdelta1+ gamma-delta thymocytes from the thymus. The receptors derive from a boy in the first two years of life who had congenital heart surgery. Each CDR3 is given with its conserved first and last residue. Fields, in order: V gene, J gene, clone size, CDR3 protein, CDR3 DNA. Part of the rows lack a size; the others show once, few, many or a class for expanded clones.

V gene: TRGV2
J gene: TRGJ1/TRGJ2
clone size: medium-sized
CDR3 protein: CATWDGLYYKKLF
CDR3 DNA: TGTGCCACCTGGGACGGGCTGTATTATAAGAAACTCTTT

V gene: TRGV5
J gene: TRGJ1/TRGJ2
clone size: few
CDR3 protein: CATWDRRTTYYKKLF
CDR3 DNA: TGTGCCACCTGGGACAGGCGGACGACTTATTATAAGAAACTCTTT

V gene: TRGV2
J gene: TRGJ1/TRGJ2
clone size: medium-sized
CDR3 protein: CATWDGDYKKLF
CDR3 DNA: TGTGCCACCTGGGACGGAGATTATAAGAAACTCTTT

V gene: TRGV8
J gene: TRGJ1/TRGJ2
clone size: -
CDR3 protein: CATWDSPPYYKKLF
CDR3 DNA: TGTGCCACCTGGGATTCCCCCCCTTATTATAAGAAACTCTTT

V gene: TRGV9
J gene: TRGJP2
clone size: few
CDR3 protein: CALWECGWIKTF
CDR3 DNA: TGTGCCTTGTGGGAATGTGGTTGGATCAAGACGTTT

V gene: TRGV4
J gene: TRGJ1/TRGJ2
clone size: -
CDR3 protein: CATWDGKRYKKLF
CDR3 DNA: TGTGCCACCTGGGATGGGAAGAGGTATAAGAAACTCTTT

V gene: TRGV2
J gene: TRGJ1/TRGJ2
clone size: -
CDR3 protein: CATWDAYKKLF
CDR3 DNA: TGTGCCACCTGGGATGCCTATAAGAAACTCTTT

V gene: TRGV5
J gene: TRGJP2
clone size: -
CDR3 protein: CATWGEHSDWIKTF
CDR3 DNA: TGTGCCACCTGGGGTGAGCATAGTGATTGGATCAAGACGTTT

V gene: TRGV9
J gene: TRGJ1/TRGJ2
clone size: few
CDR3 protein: CALWEVRILNKKLF
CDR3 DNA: TGTGCCTTGTGGGAGGTGCGAATTTTGAATAAGAAACTCTTT

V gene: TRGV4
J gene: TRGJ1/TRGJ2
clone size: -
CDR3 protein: CATWDGLCKKLF
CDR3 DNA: TGTGCCACCTGGGATGGGCTGTGTAAGAAACTCTTT

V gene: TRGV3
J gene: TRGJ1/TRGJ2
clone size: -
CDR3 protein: CATWDRTYYYKKLF
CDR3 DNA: TGTGCCACCTGGGACAGAACATATTATTATAAGAAACTCTTT

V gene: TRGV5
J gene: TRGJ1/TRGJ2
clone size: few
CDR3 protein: CATWDRLGDYKKLF
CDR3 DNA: TGTGCCACCTGGGACAGGCTTGGTGATTATAAGAAACTCTTT

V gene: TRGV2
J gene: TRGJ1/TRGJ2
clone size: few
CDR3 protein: CATWDGFYYKKLF
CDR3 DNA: TGTGCCACCTGGGACGGCTTTTATTATAAGAAACTCTTT

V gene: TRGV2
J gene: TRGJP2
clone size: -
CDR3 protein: CATWDGPAPEDSSDWIKTF
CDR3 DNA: TGTGCCACCTGGGACGGGCCCGCTCCTGAAGATAGTAGTGATTGGATCAAGACGTTT

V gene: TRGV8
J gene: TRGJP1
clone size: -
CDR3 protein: CATWASNGTGWFKIF
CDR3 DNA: TGTGCCACCTGGGCCTCAAATGGGACTGGTTGGTTCAAGATATTT

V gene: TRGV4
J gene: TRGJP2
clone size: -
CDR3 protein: CATWGDPSDWIKTF
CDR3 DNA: TGTGCCACCTGGGGGGACCCGAGTGATTGGATCAAGACGTTT

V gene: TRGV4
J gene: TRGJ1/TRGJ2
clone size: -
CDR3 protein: CATWTPGWKLF
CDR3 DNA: TGTGCCACCTGGACCCCCGGTTGGAAACTCTTT

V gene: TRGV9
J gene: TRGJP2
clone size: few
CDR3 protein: CALWEPNSSDWIKTF
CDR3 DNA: TGTGCCTTGTGGGAGCCTAATAGTAGTGATTGGATCAAGACGTTT

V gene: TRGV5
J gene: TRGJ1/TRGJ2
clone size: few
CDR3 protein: CATWDSRKKLF
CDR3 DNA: TGTGCCACCTGGGACAGTAGGAAGAAACTCTTT

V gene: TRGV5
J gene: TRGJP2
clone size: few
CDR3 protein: CATWDVSSDWIKTF
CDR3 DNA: TGTGCCACCTGGGACGTTAGTAGTGATTGGATCAAGACGTTT

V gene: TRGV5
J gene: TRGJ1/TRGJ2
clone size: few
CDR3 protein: CATWDRTNYYKKLF
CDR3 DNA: TGTGCCACCTGGGACCGAACGAATTATTATAAGAAACTCTTT

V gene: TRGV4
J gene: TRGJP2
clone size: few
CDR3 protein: CATWAGSDWIKTF
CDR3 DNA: TGTGCCACCTGGGCTGGTAGTGATTGGATCAAGACGTTT

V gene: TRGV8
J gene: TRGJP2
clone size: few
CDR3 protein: CATSGDWIKTF
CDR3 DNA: TGTGCCACCTCGGGTGATTGGATCAAGACGTTT